The following is a T cell receptor beta chain sequence with its context. The data were obtained in a study of blood T cell repertoires in COVID-19. Study-level information: Samples taken during acute and convalescent COVID-19 were collected in the United States, Italy and Spain.

This table comes from immunoSEQ multiplex PCR, and its TCRdb copy is limited to in-frame clones, with some not included. Of over 100,000 clones in the sample, about 72% were seen once. The CDR3 spans 12 residues. The germline gives CDR1 MRHNA, CDR2 SNTAGT. The ends were cut back, 6 bases at V and 3 bases at J, with 7 bases in the middle. The sequencing sample was made of peripheral blood. The chain links TRBV6-4 to TRBJ2-3; D might be TRBD2 (5 bases). The TCR comes from a man aged 60 to 69 with active or convalescent COVID-19. The CDR3 DNA follows: TGTGCCAGCAGCAGGAGGACAGATACGCAGTATTTT. Protein sequence: CASSRRTDTQYF.